This T cell receptor (beta chain) was profiled in a study of blood T cell repertoires in COVID-19. Germline CDR1 reads SGHNT; CDR2 reads YYREEE (reference sequence). CDR3 length: 17 residues. The V gene end was trimmed by 2 bases and the J gene end by 2 bases; junction bases not matched to a gene: 9. Self-reported history from a screening survey and questionnaire set each donor's cohort. Sequencing used immunoSEQ multiplex PCR; TCRdb keeps in-frame clones, though not all of them. This table has about 180,000 clones, roughly 89% appearing once. This chain links TRBV5-4 with TRBJ2-5; 10 bases line up with TRBD2. The sequence came from a woman aged 40 to 55 with acute COVID-19. The sequenced material came from PBMCs or T cells enriched from blood (not recorded which). The CDR3 nucleotides read TGTGCCAGCAGCTTACCGGGACTAGCGAACCTACAAGAGACCCAGTACTTC. This gives the protein CASSLPGLANLQETQYF.